Listed below are T cell receptor beta chains from one sample, sequenced in a study of sequential checkpoint blockade in melanoma. Libraries were prepared by immunoSEQ multiplex PCR; TCRdb keeps only in-frame clonotypes and omits some of them. The repertoire holds a few thousand clones, with roughly 30% as singletons. Specimen: tumor tissue (inferred from file names), collected from a patient given nivolumab and ipilimumab in sequence. Receptors were obtained from a human donor with melanoma. CDR3s include the opening cysteine and the closing phenylalanine or tryptophan. Fields, in order: J gene, V gene, clone size, D gene, CDR3 protein, CDR3 DNA. The D gene is left open where the match is weak. Clone size is stated in some rows and not others, as once, few, many or a class when expanded.

J gene: TRBJ1-1
V gene: TRBV9
clone size: .
D gene: .
CDR3 protein: CASSRSGTEAFF
CDR3 DNA: TGTGCCAGCTCTCGGAGTGGGACTGAAGCTTTCTTT

J gene: TRBJ2-1
V gene: TRBV6-8
clone size: few
D gene: TRBD2
CDR3 protein: CASSLTGGQNEQFF
CDR3 DNA: TGTGCCAGCAGCCTGACGGGAGGGCAAAATGAGCAGTTCTTC

J gene: TRBJ1-1
V gene: TRBV9
clone size: few
D gene: TRBD1
CDR3 protein: CASSASTGGEAFF
CDR3 DNA: TGTGCCAGCAGCGCTTCTACAGGGGGCGAAGCTTTCTTT

J gene: TRBJ2-5
V gene: TRBV11-3
clone size: few
D gene: TRBD1
CDR3 protein: CASSTQTGADETQYF
CDR3 DNA: TGTGCCAGCAGCACCCAGACAGGGGCGGACGAGACCCAGTACTTC

J gene: TRBJ1-5
V gene: TRBV9
clone size: .
D gene: TRBD1
CDR3 protein: CASSRDSPNQPQHF
CDR3 DNA: TGTGCCAGCAGTAGGGACAGTCCAAATCAGCCCCAGCATTTT

J gene: TRBJ2-1
V gene: TRBV6-8
clone size: medium-sized
D gene: TRBD2
CDR3 protein: CASSSNPGTSGSGYYNEQFF
CDR3 DNA: TGTGCCAGCAGTTCTAATCCCGGGACTAGCGGGAGTGGGTACTACAATGAGCAGTTCTTC

J gene: TRBJ2-1
V gene: TRBV5-1
clone size: .
D gene: TRBD2
CDR3 protein: CASSLGGLAGSEQFF
CDR3 DNA: TGCGCCAGCAGCTTGGGGGGACTAGCGGGTAGTGAGCAGTTCTTC

J gene: TRBJ2-3
V gene: TRBV9
clone size: few
D gene: .
CDR3 protein: CASSVVSPSTDTQYF
CDR3 DNA: TGTGCCAGCAGCGTAGTATCACCCAGCACAGATACGCAGTATTTT

J gene: TRBJ2-5
V gene: TRBV11-3
clone size: .
D gene: .
CDR3 protein: CASSLGQSQETQYF
CDR3 DNA: TGTGCCAGCAGCTTAGGGCAGTCCCAAGAGACCCAGTACTTC

J gene: TRBJ2-2
V gene: TRBV2
clone size: few
D gene: .
CDR3 protein: CASKGGTGELFF
CDR3 DNA: TGTGCCAGCAAGGGTGGGACCGGGGAGCTGTTTTTT

J gene: TRBJ2-1
V gene: TRBV19
clone size: once
D gene: TRBD2
CDR3 protein: CASSPVAGVGNEQFF
CDR3 DNA: TGTGCCAGTAGTCCGGTAGCGGGAGTAGGGAATGAGCAGTTCTTC

J gene: TRBJ2-7
V gene: TRBV11-3
clone size: .
D gene: TRBD1
CDR3 protein: CASSFPTGGANVEQYF
CDR3 DNA: TGTGCCAGCAGCTTTCCCACAGGGGGCGCCAATGTCGAGCAGTACTTC

J gene: TRBJ1-2
V gene: TRBV28
clone size: .
D gene: TRBD1
CDR3 protein: CASSPPSGTGNYGYTF
CDR3 DNA: TGTGCCAGCAGTCCACCCTCCGGGACAGGGAACTATGGCTACACCTTC

J gene: TRBJ2-1
V gene: TRBV6-8
clone size: medium-sized
D gene: .
CDR3 protein: CASSYSNVNRNEQFF
CDR3 DNA: TGTGCCAGCAGTTACTCGAATGTAAATCGGAATGAGCAGTTCTTC

J gene: TRBJ2-5
V gene: TRBV9
clone size: .
D gene: .
CDR3 protein: CASSEWRGSLETQYF
CDR3 DNA: TGTGCCAGCAGTGAATGGCGAGGGTCGCTGGAGACCCAGTACTTC

J gene: TRBJ1-2
V gene: TRBV10-1
clone size: .
D gene: .
CDR3 protein: CASRKTYGYTF
CDR3 DNA: TGCGCCAGCAGAAAGACCTATGGCTACACCTTC

J gene: TRBJ1-5
V gene: TRBV19
clone size: .
D gene: TRBD1
CDR3 protein: CASSIHRGRFNQPQHF
CDR3 DNA: TGTGCCAGTAGTATACACAGGGGCCGATTTAATCAGCCCCAGCATTTT

J gene: TRBJ1-1
V gene: TRBV11-3
clone size: few
D gene: TRBD1
CDR3 protein: CASSFGQGVGEAFF
CDR3 DNA: TGTGCCAGCAGCTTTGGACAGGGGGTGGGTGAAGCTTTCTTT

J gene: TRBJ2-3
V gene: TRBV9
clone size: few
D gene: .
CDR3 protein: CASSVGAGTDTQYF
CDR3 DNA: TGTGCCAGCAGCGTAGGGGCGGGAACAGATACGCAGTATTTT

J gene: TRBJ1-2
V gene: TRBV19
clone size: .
D gene: .
CDR3 protein: CASSPTSQGPYGYTF
CDR3 DNA: TGTGCCAGTAGTCCAACCTCACAGGGACCCTATGGCTACACCTTC

J gene: TRBJ1-5
V gene: TRBV14
clone size: .
D gene: TRBD1
CDR3 protein: CASSYRGQPQHF
CDR3 DNA: TGTGCCAGCAGCTACAGGGGCCAGCCCCAGCATTTT

J gene: TRBJ2-3
V gene: TRBV28
clone size: .
D gene: .
CDR3 protein: CASSFGGRKLTDTQYF
CDR3 DNA: TGTGCCAGCAGTTTTGGTGGGAGAAAACTCACAGATACGCAGTATTTT

J gene: TRBJ1-2
V gene: TRBV19
clone size: .
D gene: .
CDR3 protein: CASNQSPYGYTF
CDR3 DNA: TGTGCCAGTAATCAAAGCCCCTATGGCTACACCTTC

J gene: TRBJ2-7
V gene: TRBV27
clone size: .
D gene: TRBD2
CDR3 protein: CASSLRVAGGGYEQYF
CDR3 DNA: TGTGCCAGCAGTTTAAGGGTAGCGGGAGGCGGGTACGAGCAGTACTTC

J gene: TRBJ1-1
V gene: TRBV18
clone size: .
D gene: .
CDR3 protein: CASSPPLQGPAFF
CDR3 DNA: TGTGCCAGCTCACCACCTTTACAAGGACCAGCTTTCTTT

J gene: TRBJ2-5
V gene: TRBV15
clone size: .
D gene: TRBD1
CDR3 protein: CATGTIRDRQETQYF
CDR3 DNA: TGTGCCACCGGTACAATCCGGGACAGGCAAGAGACCCAGTACTTC

J gene: TRBJ2-6
V gene: TRBV11-3
clone size: few
D gene: TRBD1
CDR3 protein: CASSRPGQVQSGANVLTF
CDR3 DNA: TGTGCCAGCAGTCGGCCGGGACAGGTACAATCTGGGGCCAACGTCCTGACTTTC

J gene: TRBJ1-1
V gene: TRBV7-2
clone size: .
D gene: .
CDR3 protein: CASSTRWAGLNTEAFF
CDR3 DNA: TGTGCCAGCAGTACCCGCTGGGCGGGGCTGAACACTGAAGCTTTCTTT

J gene: TRBJ2-7
V gene: TRBV5-1
clone size: .
D gene: .
CDR3 protein: CASSLGGVYPYEQYF
CDR3 DNA: TGCGCCAGCAGCTTGGGGGGGGTTTACCCCTACGAGCAGTACTTC

J gene: TRBJ2-1
V gene: TRBV25-1
clone size: .
D gene: TRBD2
CDR3 protein: CASSEGLAVGNEQFF
CDR3 DNA: TGTGCCAGCAGTGAGGGACTAGCAGTAGGCAATGAGCAGTTCTTC

J gene: TRBJ2-7
V gene: TRBV11-3
clone size: medium-sized
D gene: TRBD2
CDR3 protein: CASSQPSASGSPYEQYF
CDR3 DNA: TGTGCCAGCAGCCAACCGTCGGCTAGCGGGAGTCCCTACGAGCAGTACTTC

J gene: TRBJ1-2
V gene: TRBV6-8
clone size: .
D gene: .
CDR3 protein: CASSYSSQRGYTF
CDR3 DNA: TGTGCCAGCAGTTACTCGTCCCAGAGGGGCTACACCTTC

J gene: TRBJ2-1
V gene: TRBV6-8
clone size: .
D gene: .
CDR3 protein: CASTRDYNEQFF
CDR3 DNA: TGTGCCAGCACCAGGGACTACAATGAGCAGTTCTTC

J gene: TRBJ1-4
V gene: TRBV6-8
clone size: .
D gene: .
CDR3 protein: CASSYSTPGRGDEKLFF
CDR3 DNA: TGTGCCAGCAGTTACTCGACACCGGGCAGGGGAGATGAAAAACTGTTTTTT

J gene: TRBJ2-1
V gene: TRBV9
clone size: few
D gene: TRBD2
CDR3 protein: CASSPSGRIYNEQFF
CDR3 DNA: TGTGCCAGCAGTCCTAGCGGGAGGATCTACAATGAGCAGTTCTTC

J gene: TRBJ2-3
V gene: TRBV18
clone size: .
D gene: .
CDR3 protein: CASSPPSGRTDTQYF
CDR3 DNA: TGTGCCAGCTCACCACCTTCCGGGCGCACAGATACGCAGTATTTT

J gene: TRBJ2-3
V gene: TRBV6-8
clone size: .
D gene: .
CDR3 protein: CASTRDASTDTQYF
CDR3 DNA: TGTGCCAGTACCCGGGACGCAAGCACAGATACGCAGTATTTT

J gene: TRBJ2-3
V gene: TRBV11-3
clone size: medium-sized
D gene: TRBD1
CDR3 protein: CASSRGQGRVVRGTDTQYF
CDR3 DNA: TGTGCCAGCAGTCGTGGACAGGGGAGGGTTGTGCGCGGTACAGATACGCAGTATTTT

J gene: TRBJ1-5
V gene: TRBV6-8
clone size: few
D gene: .
CDR3 protein: CASNPGLFNQPQHF
CDR3 DNA: TGTGCCAGCAACCCGGGACTCTTCAATCAGCCCCAGCATTTT

J gene: TRBJ2-3
V gene: TRBV6-7
clone size: few
D gene: .
CDR3 protein: CASSYPDTQYF
CDR3 DNA: TGTGCCAGCAGTTACCCAGATACGCAGTATTTT

J gene: TRBJ1-2
V gene: TRBV25-1
clone size: .
D gene: TRBD1
CDR3 protein: CASSAIDRVGGYTF
CDR3 DNA: TGTGCCAGCAGTGCCATAGACAGGGTTGGTGGCTACACCTTC

J gene: TRBJ2-1
V gene: TRBV18
clone size: .
D gene: TRBD1
CDR3 protein: CASSPGQVVGYNEQFF
CDR3 DNA: TGTGCCAGCTCACCTGGACAGGTGGTCGGCTACAATGAGCAGTTCTTC

J gene: TRBJ1-1
V gene: TRBV6-8
clone size: .
D gene: .
CDR3 protein: CASSPVGGEMNTEAFF
CDR3 DNA: TGTGCCAGCAGTCCCGTAGGTGGGGAGATGAACACTGAAGCTTTCTTT

J gene: TRBJ2-6
V gene: TRBV6-8
clone size: few
D gene: .
CDR3 protein: CASRQIGSGANVLTF
CDR3 DNA: TGTGCCAGCAGACAAATTGGCTCTGGGGCCAACGTCCTGACTTTC

J gene: TRBJ2-6
V gene: TRBV15
clone size: large
D gene: .
CDR3 protein: CATSRGGTGANVLTF
CDR3 DNA: TGTGCCACCAGCAGAGGTGGGACCGGGGCCAACGTCCTGACTTTC

J gene: TRBJ2-3
V gene: TRBV11-3
clone size: few
D gene: TRBD2
CDR3 protein: CASSFPGGSGRAGDTQYF
CDR3 DNA: TGTGCCAGCAGCTTCCCGGGTGGCAGCGGGAGGGCGGGAGATACGCAGTATTTT

J gene: TRBJ2-6
V gene: TRBV11-3
clone size: few
D gene: .
CDR3 protein: CASSLEDSGANVLTF
CDR3 DNA: TGTGCCAGCAGCTTGGAGGACTCTGGGGCCAACGTCCTGACTTTC

J gene: TRBJ2-1
V gene: TRBV11-3
clone size: .
D gene: TRBD2
CDR3 protein: CASSRRLAGDEQFF
CDR3 DNA: TGTGCCAGCAGTCGGAGACTAGCGGGAGATGAGCAGTTCTTC

J gene: TRBJ1-4
V gene: TRBV10-1
clone size: .
D gene: .
CDR3 protein: CASSEGDGANEKLFF
CDR3 DNA: TGCGCCAGCAGTGAGGGGGACGGAGCTAATGAAAAACTGTTTTTT

J gene: TRBJ2-1
V gene: TRBV19
clone size: few
D gene: TRBD1
CDR3 protein: CASSIWTGFGNEQFF
CDR3 DNA: TGTGCCAGTAGTATTTGGACAGGGTTCGGCAATGAGCAGTTCTTC

J gene: TRBJ2-5
V gene: TRBV19
clone size: once
D gene: .
CDR3 protein: CASRTRQAETQYF
CDR3 DNA: TGTGCCAGTAGGACGCGACAGGCAGAGACCCAGTACTTC

J gene: TRBJ2-1
V gene: TRBV19
clone size: .
D gene: .
CDR3 protein: CASSGLWSYNEQFF
CDR3 DNA: TGTGCCAGTAGCGGGCTGTGGTCCTACAATGAGCAGTTCTTC